Below, 19 T cell receptor beta chains from the same sample are listed, as sequenced in a study of blood T cell repertoires in COVID-19. The protocol was immunoSEQ multiplex PCR, while the TCRdb copy is restricted to in-frame clones and leaves out a portion. This table has about 79,000 clones, around 89% appearing once. Sequences were obtained from peripheral blood. The receptor source for this set is a man aged 65 to 79 with active or convalescent COVID-19.

V gene TRBV24-1 combines with J gene TRBJ2-2, with 9 bases lining up with TRBD1. V shed 4 bases and J 5 bases; nucleotides not matched to a gene: 7. The CDR3 totals 16 residues. CDR1 is KGHDR, CDR2 SFDVKD, per germline. CDR3 loop: CATSDSTGGRTGELFF. The CDR3 bases are TGTGCCACCAGTGACTCAACAGGGGGCCGGACCGGGGAGCTGTTTTTT.

This chain connects TRBV3-1 (or the pseudogene TRBV3-2) to TRBJ2-7, with a possible D match to TRBD1 (5 bases). V dropped 1 base and J dropped 6 bases, with 25 bases sitting between them. Germline loops: CDR1 LGHDT, CDR2 YNNKEL (reference sequence). The CDR3 is 18 amino acids. CDR3 nucleotide sequence: TGTGCCAGCAGCCAAGGTCAACAGGCTATTATGACTGGGTTCGAGCAGTACTTC. Its translation is CASSQGQQAIMTGFEQYF.

The V call is TRBV11-1, the J call TRBJ1-1; D is possibly TRBD1 (6 bases). The V gene lost 5 bases and the J gene lost 6 bases, with 10 bases spanning the gap. This CDR3 comprises 12 residues. Germline assignment: CDR1 SGHAT and CDR2 FQDESV (reference sequence). The CDR3 DNA reads as TGTGCCAGCAGCCAACAGGGCCCTGAAGCTTTCTTT. Its protein product is CASSQQGPEAFF. Full variable domain (rest looked up from reference TRBV11-1 and TRBJ1-1): EAEVAQSPRYKITEKSQAVAFWCDPISGHATLYWYRQILGQGPELLVQFQDESVVDDSQLPKDRFSAERLKGVDSTLKIQPAELGDSAMYLCASSQQGPEAFFGQGTRLTVV.

CDR3 region: CASSYSIRDEQFF. In DNA, the CDR3 is TGTGCCAGCAGTTACTCGATCCGCGATGAGCAGTTCTTC. V and J are TRBV6-2 or TRBV6-3 and TRBJ2-1, with D unclear. Per germline, CDR1 MNHEY and CDR2 SVGEGT. The germline V and J ends were trimmed by 0 bases and 8 bases, with 8 bases remaining between them. This CDR3 has 13 amino acids.

The chain couples TRBV12-5 to TRBJ1-1, with 9 bases identical to TRBD1. Losses at the gene ends were 2 bases for V and 0 bases for J; bases not matched to a gene: 10. CDR1 is LGHNT, CDR2 FRNRAP, per germline. This CDR3 is 18 amino acids long. CDR3 sequence: CASGLSHGTGILNTEAFF. In DNA form, the CDR3 reads TGTGCTAGTGGTTTGTCCCACGGGACAGGGATTTTGAACACTGAAGCTTTCTTT.

The V and J genes are TRBV5-1 and TRBJ2-1; 7 nucleotides align to TRBD2. The CDR3 is 15 residues long. With 2 bases clipped from V and 3 bases from J, the junction kept 5 bases outside the gene matches. CDR1 SGHRS and CDR2 YFSETQ come from the germline V gene. The DNA of the CDR3 is TGCGCCAGCAGCTTAACGGGAGGAGACTACAATGAGCAGTTCTTC. Protein product: CASSLTGGDYNEQFF.

CDR3 protein: CASSLKGATDTQYF. For the CDR3, the DNA is TGTGCCAGCAGCTTGAAAGGGGCCACAGATACGCAGTATTTT. V and J are TRBV5-4 and TRBJ2-3, with D perhaps matching TRBD1 (5 bases). Trimming took off 1 base at V and 2 bases at J, with 8 bases between the two ends. CDR1 SGHNT and CDR2 YYREEE come from the germline V gene (reference sequence). CDR3 length: 14 residues.

The J gene is TRBJ2-5, the V gene TRBV18, with 7 nucleotides matching TRBD1. The germline V gene encodes CDR1 KGHSH and CDR2 LQKENI. The CDR3 is 15 amino acids. V shed 1 base, J shed 5 bases, and the junction held 7 bases outside the gene matches. The CDR3 loop reads CASSPQRGLLETQYF. The CDR3 bases are TGTGCCAGCTCACCACAAAGGGGGCTCTTGGAGACCCAGTACTTC.

The chain employs TRBV6-5 and TRBJ2-3; 12 positions match TRBD1. The CDR3 is 15 amino acids. In germline, CDR1 is MNHEY, CDR2 SVGAGI. The V gene end was trimmed by 5 bases and the J gene end by 1 base; junction bases not matched to a gene: 1. The CDR3 is CASSRDRGRTDTQYF. CDR3 nucleotides: TGTGCCAGCAGTCGGGACAGGGGGCGCACAGATACGCAGTATTTT.

This clone was seen only a few times. V is TRBV18 and J is TRBJ2-7; D might be TRBD2 (6 bases). Trimming pared 3 bases from V and 7 bases from J, leaving 19 bases between. The CDR3 is 15 residues long. Germline V CDR1 and CDR2: KGHSH, LQKENI. In DNA, the CDR3 is TGTGCCAGCTCACCTACACCGGGGTACGCGGGGGAGCAGTACTTC. It codes for CASSPTPGYAGEQYF. Complete variable domain (other parts from reference TRBV18 and TRBJ2-7): NAGVMQNPRHLVRRRGQEARLRCSPMKGHSHVYWYRQLPEEGLKFMVYLQKENIIDESGMPKERFSAEFPKEGPSILRIQQVVRGDSAAYFCASSPTPGYAGEQYFGPGTRLTVT.

This clone was found once. This chain connects TRBV7-2 to TRBJ2-3; 8 nucleotides line up with TRBD2. V trimming: 6 bases; J trimming: 4 bases; junction bases outside the gene matches: 12. Looked up from germline, CDR1 is SGHTA and CDR2 is FQGNSA. The CDR3 contains 16 residues. This CDR3 is CASSQRRAGVSDTQYF. The CDR3 DNA reads TGTGCCAGCAGTCAACGTCGAGCGGGAGTCTCAGATACGCAGTATTTT.

The chain couples TRBV11-2 to TRBJ1-1; no firm D call. CDR1 and CDR2 (germline): SGHAT, FQNNGV. The CDR3 is 13 amino acids. Trimming stripped 3 bases from V and 11 bases from J, with 16 bases between. The CDR3 DNA reads TGTGCCAGCAGCTTCCTGGGTGGCCCGGAGGCTTTCTTT. Translating gives CASSFLGGPEAFF.

The rearrangement links TRBV5-1 to TRBJ2-7, with D hard to call. Trimming pared 4 bases from V and 3 bases from J, leaving 14 bases between. The CDR3 has 14 residues. Germline CDR1 and CDR2: SGHRS and YFSETQ. This CDR3 reads CASSMGRQFYEQYF. DNA for the CDR3: TGCGCCAGCAGCATGGGCCGTCAGTTCTACGAGCAGTACTTC.

This chain connects TRBV7-6 to TRBJ2-1, with 15 bases matching TRBD2. The V segment lost 4 bases and the J segment 0 bases; nucleotides outside the gene matches: 4. Germline CDR1 reads SGHVS; CDR2 reads FNYEAQ. The length of the CDR3 is 18 residues. The CDR3 coding sequence is TGTGCCAGCAGCTCGGGACTAGCGGGAGGTAACTCCTACAATGAGCAGTTCTTC. This encodes CASSSGLAGGNSYNEQFF.

The chain carries TRBV6-5 and TRBJ1-5; D gene unclear. Trimming took off 6 bases at V and 0 bases at J, with 12 bases between the two ends. Germline CDR1 is MNHEY and CDR2 is SVGAGI. This CDR3 contains 15 residues. The CDR3 is CASRAGGYSNQPQHF. The DNA for the CDR3 is TGTGCCAGCAGGGCAGGAGGTTATAGCAATCAGCCCCAGCATTTT.

The J gene is TRBJ2-7, the V gene TRBV7-9; no clear D. CDR3 size: 14 residues. Germline loops: CDR1 SEHNR, CDR2 FQNEAQ (reference sequence). The V gene lost 7 bases and the J gene lost 0 bases, with 13 bases spanning the gap. The CDR3 loop reads CASTSDKSSYEQYF. Here the CDR3 DNA reads TGTGCCAGCACCTCCGACAAGAGCTCCTACGAGCAGTACTTC.

The chain combines TRBV5-1 with TRBJ2-7, with TRBD1 matching 9 bases. This CDR3 has 16 residues. Per the germline V gene, CDR1 is SGHRS and CDR2 is YFSETQ. V dropped 4 bases and J dropped 4; count of bases not matched to a gene: 12. The CDR3 spells CASSIQGASGPYEQYF. In DNA form, the CDR3 reads TGCGCCAGCAGCATACAGGGGGCGTCGGGACCGTACGAGCAGTACTTC.

The rearrangement links TRBV30 to TRBJ2-1; 10 bases match TRBD2. The CDR3 is 17 residues long. The junction had 15 bases not matched to a gene; V was cut back by 1 base and J by 9 bases. Looked up from germline, CDR1 is GTSNPN and CDR2 is SVGIG (reference sequence). The CDR3, as DNA: TGTGCCTGGAGTGGCAATTTTCGAGCGGGAGGGCCTGGTGAGCAGTTCTTC. Residues: CAWSGNFRAGGPGEQFF.

The chain couples TRBV29-1 to TRBJ1-2; D is unresolved. CDR3 length equals 12 residues. Trimming removed 2 bases at V and 1 base at J, with 5 bases between. CDR1 and CDR2 from the germline V gene are SQVTM and ANQGSEA. CDR3 DNA: TGCAGCGTTGAACCGTTTAACTATGGCTACACCTTC. This encodes CSVEPFNYGYTF.